This T cell receptor (beta chain) was recorded in a study of radiotherapy plus CTLA-4 blockade in lung cancer. On the study more broadly: With 31% of patients having disease control, objective responses were seen in about 17%. The study, taken as a whole, reports: Tumor-origin TCR clones grew in blood after radiotherapy plus ipilimumab.

Of note for this clone: The antigen is unknown.

V shed 1 base and J shed 6 bases, with 10 bases lying between them. This CDR3 comprises 14 residues. The germline V gene encodes CDR1 MNHNS and CDR2 SASEGT. The study gave focal radiation plus ipilimumab CTLA-4 blockade to patients with chemo-refractory metastatic non-small-cell lung cancer. TCRdb's copy holds only in-frame clones and misses some; the assay was immunoSEQ multiplex PCR. The profile covers some 33,000 clones, with roughly 71% appearing a single time and roughly 5% taken by the ten largest. V gene TRBV6-1 combines with J gene TRBJ2-1; D unresolved. This TCR was sampled from a human donor with non-small cell lung cancer whose response to radiotherapy plus ipilimumab could not be evaluated. This sample comprised peripheral blood, obtained from a patient treated with radiotherapy plus ipilimumab. CDR3 nucleotide sequence: TGTGCCAGCAGTGAAGTTGGGCTGGTCAATGAGCAGTTCTTC. It translates to CASSEVGLVNEQFF.